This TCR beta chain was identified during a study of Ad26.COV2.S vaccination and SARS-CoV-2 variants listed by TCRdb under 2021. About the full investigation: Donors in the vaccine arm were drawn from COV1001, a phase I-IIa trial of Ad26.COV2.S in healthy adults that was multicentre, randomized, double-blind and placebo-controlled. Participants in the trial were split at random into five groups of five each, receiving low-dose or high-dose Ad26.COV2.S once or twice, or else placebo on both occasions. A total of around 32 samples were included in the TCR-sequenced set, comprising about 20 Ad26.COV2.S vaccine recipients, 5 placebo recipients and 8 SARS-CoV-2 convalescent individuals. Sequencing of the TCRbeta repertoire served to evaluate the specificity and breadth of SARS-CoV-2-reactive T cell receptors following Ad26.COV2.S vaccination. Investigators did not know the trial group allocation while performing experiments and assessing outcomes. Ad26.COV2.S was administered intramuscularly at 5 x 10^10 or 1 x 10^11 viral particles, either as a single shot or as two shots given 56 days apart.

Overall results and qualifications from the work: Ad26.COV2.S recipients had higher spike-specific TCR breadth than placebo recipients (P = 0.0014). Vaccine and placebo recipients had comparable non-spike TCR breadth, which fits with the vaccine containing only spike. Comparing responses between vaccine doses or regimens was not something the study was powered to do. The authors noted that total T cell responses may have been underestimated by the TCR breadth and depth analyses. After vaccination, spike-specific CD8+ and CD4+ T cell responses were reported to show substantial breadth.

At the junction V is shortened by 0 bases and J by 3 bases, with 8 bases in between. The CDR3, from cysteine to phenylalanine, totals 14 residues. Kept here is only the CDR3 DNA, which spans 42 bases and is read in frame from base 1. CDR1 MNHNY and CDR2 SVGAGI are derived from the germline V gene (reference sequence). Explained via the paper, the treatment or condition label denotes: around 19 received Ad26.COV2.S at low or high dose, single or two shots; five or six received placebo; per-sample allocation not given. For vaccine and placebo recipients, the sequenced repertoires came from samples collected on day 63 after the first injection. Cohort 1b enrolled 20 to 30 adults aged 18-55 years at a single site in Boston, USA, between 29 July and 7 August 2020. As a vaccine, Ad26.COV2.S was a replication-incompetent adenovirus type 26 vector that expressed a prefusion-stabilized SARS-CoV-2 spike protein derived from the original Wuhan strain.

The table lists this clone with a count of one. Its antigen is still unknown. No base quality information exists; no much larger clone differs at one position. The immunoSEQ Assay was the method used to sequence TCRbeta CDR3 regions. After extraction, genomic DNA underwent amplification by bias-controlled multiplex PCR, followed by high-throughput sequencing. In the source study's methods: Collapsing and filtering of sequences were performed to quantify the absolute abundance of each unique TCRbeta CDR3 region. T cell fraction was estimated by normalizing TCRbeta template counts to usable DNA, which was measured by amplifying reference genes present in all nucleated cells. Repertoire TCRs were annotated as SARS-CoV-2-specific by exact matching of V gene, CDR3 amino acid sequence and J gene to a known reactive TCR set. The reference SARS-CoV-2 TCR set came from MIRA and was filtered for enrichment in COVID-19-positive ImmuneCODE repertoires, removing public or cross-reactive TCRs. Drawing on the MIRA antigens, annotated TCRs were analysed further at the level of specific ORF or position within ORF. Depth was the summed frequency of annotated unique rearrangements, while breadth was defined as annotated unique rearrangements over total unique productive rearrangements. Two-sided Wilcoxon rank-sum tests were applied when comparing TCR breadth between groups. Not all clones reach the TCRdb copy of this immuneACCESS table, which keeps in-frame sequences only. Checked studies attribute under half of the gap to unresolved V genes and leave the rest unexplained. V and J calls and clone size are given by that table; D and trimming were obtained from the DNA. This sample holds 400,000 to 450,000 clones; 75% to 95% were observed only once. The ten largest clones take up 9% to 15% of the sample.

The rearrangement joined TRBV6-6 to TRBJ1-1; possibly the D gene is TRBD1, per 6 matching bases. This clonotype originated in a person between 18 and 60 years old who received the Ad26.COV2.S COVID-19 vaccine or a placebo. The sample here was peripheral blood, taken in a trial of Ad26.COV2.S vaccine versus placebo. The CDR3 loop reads CASSYSGGDTEAFF. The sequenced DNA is TGTGCCAGCAGTTACTCAGGGGGGGACACTGAAGCTTTCTTT.